Sequencing of this TCR beta chain was carried out in a study of blood T cell repertoires in COVID-19. This clone was observed a handful of times. The sample contains more than one DNA sequence encoding this CDR3. The germline V gene encodes CDR1 SGHAT and CDR2 FQNNGV. CDR3 size: 13 residues. V shed 1 base and J shed 1 base, with 5 bases lying between them. The method was immunoSEQ multiplex PCR; TCRdb's version includes in-frame clones alone and lacks a portion of them. Of under 170,000 clones listed, about 86% are singletons. V and J are TRBV11-2 and TRBJ2-7; D gene uncertain. The sequence derives from a man between 65 and 85 years old with acute or convalescent COVID-19. The specimen was peripheral blood. CDR3 DNA sequence: TGTGCCAGCAGCTTAGCACTTTCCTACGAGCAGTACTTC. Translated, it gives CASSLALSYEQYF.